The rows below give T cell receptor beta chains drawn from one sample of a study of siplizumab effects on memory and regulatory T cells. Measured with immunoSEQ multiplex PCR; TCRdb has only the in-frame clones, and not every one. There are 95,000 to 100,000 clones in the sample; about 90% occur only once, and 12% lies in the top ten. The sequencing sample was made of non-Treg CD4+ T cells sorted from blood. These receptors all stem from a human donor in good health. CDR3s leave out the opening cysteine and the closing phenylalanine or tryptophan. The order of the fields is CDR3 protein, V gene, D gene, J gene. D genes are given only for firm matches.

SVKGGPLSTDTQY | TRBV29-1 | . | TRBJ2-3
ASRRDRGSGFSPLH | TRBV2 | TRBD1 | TRBJ1-6
ASSQVGPGAEAF | TRBV4-1 | . | TRBJ1-1
ASSFRTNTYEQY | TRBV13 | . | TRBJ2-7
ASSFGVNQPQH | TRBV28 | . | TRBJ1-5
ASSQETPTGANVLT | TRBV5-6 | . | TRBJ2-6
ASRAGDRVRSYNNEQF | TRBV27 | TRBD1 | TRBJ2-1
ASRRDNSYNEQF | TRBV19 | . | TRBJ2-1
ASSFEETQY | TRBV28 | . | TRBJ2-5
ASSASQGDYGYT | TRBV9 | . | TRBJ1-2
ASSDRAANQPQH | TRBV5-8 | TRBD1 | TRBJ1-5
ASSPTVGSGNTIY | TRBV7-9 | . | TRBJ1-3
ASTRDRKNTEAF | TRBV6-5 | . | TRBJ1-1
ASSYDGNYGYT | TRBV6-5 | . | TRBJ1-2
ASSLDLLAGNTIY | TRBV7-9 | . | TRBJ1-3
ASSPRSSYEQY | TRBV18 | . | TRBJ2-7
ASSPLTGNYNEQF | TRBV4-2 | . | TRBJ2-1
ASSPRQGAAVNTEAF | TRBV19 | TRBD1 | TRBJ1-1
ASSPLTVGMNEQY | TRBV18 | . | TRBJ2-7
ASSRSLTSGRYNEQF | TRBV6-4 | TRBD2 | TRBJ2-1